This T cell receptor beta chain was recovered during a study of CD8 T cells in Susac syndrome. About the research overall: There were about six sequenced Susac syndrome patients with active disease and under 10 in remission.

The T cells that were sequenced for TCR beta were CD8+ and CD4+ cells from blood. A quantity of roughly 0.5 to 1 ug RNA underwent reverse transcription using random hexamers. In TCRdb, the immunoSEQ multiplex PCR reads were re-called with MiXCR into one record per CDR3 protein. The profile shows some 160,000 distinct CDR3 sequences, 85% to 95% of them singletons. CDR1 and CDR2 from the germline V gene are DFQATT and SNEGSKA (reference sequence). This CDR3 has 13 amino acids. The V end lost 6 bases, the J end lost 0 bases, and 6 bases lay between the germline ends. What was sequenced was CD4+ T cells from PBMCs. The clonotype was recovered from a human donor with Susac syndrome. This chain joins TRBV20-1 and TRBJ2-6, with D unclear. As DNA, the CDR3 is TGCAGTGCCAAGAGCTCTGGGGCCAACGTCCTGACTTTC. Translation: CSAKSSGANVLTF.